The present entry profiles one TCR beta chain with its context. The data were taken from a study of blood T cell repertoires in COVID-19. Study background: Both acute and convalescent COVID-19 samples were obtained from the United States, Italy and Spain. T cells, B-cell-depleted T cells, or PBMCs supplied cDNA or gDNA.

Per germline, CDR1 MNHEY and CDR2 SVGAGI. This CDR3 contains 12 residues. Trimming shortened V by 2 bases and J by 6 bases, and 4 bases separated the two germline ends. In the source study's methods: Reference gene primer amplification gave nucleated cell count estimates. TCRdb's table, derived via immunoSEQ multiplex PCR, lists solely in-frame clones and lacks some. D and trimming come from the DNA, and the V and J calls and clone size come from that table. The table includes some 340,000 clones, 90% detected once. Exposed participants came across a COVID-19 case within 2 weeks before study entry. The genes are TRBV6-5 and TRBJ2-2; D call uncertain. The sequencing input was PBMCs or T cells enriched from blood (not recorded which). The origin of this receptor is a woman aged 25 to 39 who had been exposed to COVID-19. DNA for the CDR3: TGTGCCAGCAGTTACGCAGCCGGGGAGCTGTTTTTT. It specifies CASSYAAGELFF.